One sample yielded the 32 T cell receptor beta chains listed below, sequenced in a study of OX40 agonist ivuxolimab in advanced cancers. Data came from immunoSEQ multiplex PCR; TCRdb stores just in-frame clones and leaves some out. The repertoire consists of about 58,000 clones, with 70% to 90% occurring once and the leading ten covering 0.85% to 1%. The specimen comprised CD4+ or CD8+ T cells sorted from blood, sampled in a trial of the OX40 agonist ivuxolimab. All receptors derive from an adult with an advanced solid tumor such as melanoma, head and neck, liver or kidney cancer.

The chain recombines TRBV6-1 with TRBJ1-3; D uncertain. Trimming stripped 3 bases from V and 0 bases from J, with 18 bases between. Germline V gene sequence: CDR1 MNHNS, CDR2 SASEGT. The CDR3 covers 18 residues. CDR3 DNA sequence: TGTGCCAGCAGTGAGGGCTGGGGAGGAGGGTACTCTGGAAACACCATATATTTT. Translation gives CASSEGWGGGYSGNTIYF.

The gene calls are TRBV7-2 and TRBJ2-7, with 8 bases lining up with TRBD2. CDR1 is SGHTA and CDR2 is FQGNSA in the germline V gene. The CDR3 spans 17 residues. V lost 5 bases, J lost 1 base, and 13 bases stayed unmatched. In DNA, the CDR3 is TGTGCCAGCAGCCAAGAGGGGAAAATAGCGGGGTCCTACGAGCAGTACTTC. This gives the protein CASSQEGKIAGSYEQYF.

The chain carries TRBV15 and TRBJ1-1; D is perhaps TRBD1 (5 bases). Germline V gene sequence: CDR1 LNHNV, CDR2 YYDKDF (reference sequence). V was shortened by 0 bases and J by 6 bases, with 14 bases between the two germline ends. This CDR3 spans 15 amino acids. The CDR3, as DNA: TGTGCCACCAGCAGAGATGGGGGGGGAGGTCCTGAAGCTTTCTTT. Protein sequence: CATSRDGGGGPEAFF.

The V and J genes are TRBV4-1 and TRBJ1-2; D gene uncertain. The germline V gene has CDR1 MGHRA and CDR2 YSYEKL. V was pared by 5 bases and J by 7 bases, with 20 bases between. This CDR3 is built from 15 residues. The DNA for the CDR3 is TGCGCCAGCAGCAATTATAACACGGGCGCGGGTGGCTACACCTTC. It codes for CASSNYNTGAGGYTF.

The gene calls are TRBV7-2 and TRBJ2-5; 13 nucleotides match TRBD2. V gave up 5 bases and J gave up 5 bases; unmatched junction bases: 17. The CDR3 covers 19 residues. Germline CDR1 reads SGHTA; CDR2 reads FQGNSA. The chain's CDR3 is CASSPRPRLAGGRLETQYF. Written as DNA, the CDR3 is TGTGCCAGCAGCCCTCGACCACGACTAGCGGGGGGACGATTGGAGACCCAGTACTTC.

The chain is built from TRBV4-1 and TRBJ1-6; perhaps TRBD1 as D (5 bases). The CDR3 totals 17 residues. V shed 1 base and J shed 7 bases, with 17 bases lying between them. Looked up from germline, CDR1 is MGHRA and CDR2 is YSYEKL. CDR3 region: CASSQAAGRERNSPLHF. CDR3 nucleotides: TGCGCCAGCAGCCAAGCGGCCGGCAGGGAGAGAAATTCACCCCTCCACTTT.

The chain is built from TRBV5-5 and TRBJ2-2, with 7 positions matching TRBD1. J was trimmed by 6 bases and V by 4 bases; bases with no gene match: 12. Germline V gives CDR1 SGHKS, CDR2 YYEKEE (reference sequence). The CDR3 length is 16 residues. The CDR3 coding sequence is TGTGCCAGCAGCCGTGACAGGGCTTCTTACGCCGGGGAGCTGTTTTTT. Amino acid sequence: CASSRDRASYAGELFF.

The V gene is TRBV4-1, the J gene TRBJ1-5, with 8 bases matching TRBD1. This CDR3 comprises 15 residues. CDR1 and CDR2 from the germline V gene are MGHRA and YSYEKL. V gave up 0 bases and J gave up 9 bases; unmatched junction bases: 7. The CDR3 loop reads CASSQEGTGPGPQHF. CDR3 nucleotides: TGCGCCAGCAGCCAAGAAGGGACAGGCCCGGGGCCCCAGCATTTT.

The CDR3 region is CASSLGSAMAGSVNQPQHF. CDR3 DNA sequence: TGTGCCAGCAGCTTAGGCTCGGCAATGGCAGGGTCCGTTAATCAGCCCCAGCATTTT. The chain carries TRBV7-9 and TRBJ1-5; D is perhaps TRBD1 (5 bases). The CDR3 has 19 amino acids. Germline lookup yields CDR1 SEHNR and CDR2 FQNEAQ (reference sequence). V was shortened by 1 base and J by 4 bases, with 23 bases between the two germline ends.

The chain has TRBV9 and TRBJ1-5; the D is unclear. Trimming left V 10 bases short and J 2 bases short, with 16 bases between. Per the germline V gene, CDR1 is SGDLS and CDR2 is YYNGEE. This CDR3 comprises 14 residues. The CDR3 region is CARPRWGGNQPQHF. The CDR3 DNA reads TGTGCCCGCCCCCGGTGGGGTGGCAATCAGCCCCAGCATTTT.

By its share, this clone is medium-sized. This CDR3 is also generated by other DNA sequences in the sample. The chain couples TRBV27 to TRBJ1-4; 12 positions agree with TRBD1. Germline CDR1 reads MNHEY; CDR2 reads SMNVEV (reference sequence). The CDR3 contains 18 residues. After removal of 7 bases from V and 4 bases from J, the junction contained 13 bases not matched to a gene. In DNA, the CDR3 is TGTGCCAGCATGAGGAGAAGGGACAGGGGGCATGGTAATGAAAAACTGTTTTTT. This encodes CASMRRRDRGHGNEKLFF.

The chain carries TRBV6-5 and TRBJ1-1; no firm D call. This CDR3 is built from 14 residues. From germline, CDR1 is MNHEY and CDR2 SVGAGI. V was shortened by 6 bases and J by 4 bases, with 15 bases between the two germline ends. This CDR3 reads CASRTGRQSTEAFF. The CDR3 region has the DNA TGTGCCAGCAGGACCGGGCGCCAAAGCACTGAAGCTTTCTTT.

This rearrangement joins TRBV4-2 to TRBJ1-1; D not resolved. Germline V lookup: CDR1 LGHNA, CDR2 YNFKEQ. Between the trimmed V and J ends, which lost 1 base and 1 base, there was a span of 10 bases. This CDR3 is 15 amino acids long. CDR3 DNA sequence: TGTGCCAGCAGCCAAGTTCGCTGGGCGAACACTGAAGCTTTCTTT. As protein: CASSQVRWANTEAFF.

The V and J genes are TRBV7-8 and TRBJ1-2; D is uncertain. Germline CDR1 and CDR2: SGHVS and FQNEAQ. V lost 6 bases and J lost 7, with 15 bases in between. There are 13 residues in the CDR3. The CDR3 DNA reads TGTGCCAGCAGAGCCGCCTTCGAGGGTGGCTACACCTTC. It yields the protein CASRAAFEGGYTF.

The chain is built from TRBV19 and TRBJ2-2; 7 bases agree with TRBD1. Per germline, CDR1 LNHDA and CDR2 SQIVND (reference sequence). V was clipped by 7 bases and J by 0 bases; unmatched bases: 11. The CDR3 runs 17 residues. CDR3 region: CASIRRGQFANTGELFF. CDR3 bases: TGTGCCAGTATCAGAAGGGGGCAGTTCGCGAACACCGGGGAGCTGTTTTTT. The full variable domain, completed using reference TRBV19 and TRBJ2-2, is DGGITQSPKYLFRKEGQNVTLSCEQNLNHDAMYWYRQDPGQGLRLIYYSQIVNDFQKGDIAEGYSVSREKKESFPLTVTSAQKNPTAFYLCASIRRGQFANTGELFFGEGSRLTVL.

J is TRBJ1-4 and V is TRBV7-9, with D perhaps TRBD1 (5 bases). Germline V gives CDR1 SEHNR, CDR2 FQNEAQ (reference sequence). This CDR3 has 16 amino acids. V dropped 4 bases and J dropped 4 bases, with 16 bases sitting between them. The CDR3 bases are TGTGCCAGCAGCTCCACCCGAGGGGTTGGTAATGAAAAACTGTTTTTT. This codes for CASSSTRGVGNEKLFF.

The CDR3 DNA reads as TGTGCCAGCAGCCCAGATAGGCGGGACTCGAAGTTCTTC. Protein product: CASSPDRRDSKFF. The rearrangement joins TRBV7-2 to TRBJ2-1; tentatively, D is TRBD2 (6 bases). From germline, CDR1 is SGHTA and CDR2 FQGNSA. The CDR3 runs to 13 residues. Trimming stripped 5 bases from V and 14 bases from J, with 19 bases between.

V and J are TRBV10-2 and TRBJ2-7, with unresolved D. The germline CDR1 and CDR2 sequences are WSHSY and SAAADI. V was shortened by 2 bases and J by 0 bases, with 11 bases between the two germline ends. There are 15 residues in the CDR3. CDR3 in DNA: TGCGCCAGCAGTGAGATCAGAACTATCTCCTACGAGCAGTACTTC. Protein: CASSEIRTISYEQYF.

V usage is TRBV7-2 and J usage is TRBJ2-4, with 9 bases lining up with TRBD1. This CDR3 is 13 amino acids long. Trimming took 5 bases from V and 8 from J; bases not matched to a gene: 4. From germline, CDR1 is SGHTA and CDR2 FQGNSA. The CDR3 protein is CASSPRDRDIQYF. The CDR3 nucleotides read TGTGCCAGCAGCCCGAGGGACAGGGACATTCAGTACTTC.

The genes are TRBV6-5 and TRBJ1-2; D might be TRBD1 (5 bases). Germline-derived CDR1 and CDR2 are MNHEY and SVGAGI. CDR3 length: 15 residues. V lost 7 bases, J lost 5 bases, and 20 bases lay in between. The CDR3 loop is CASTTSWGTRYGYTF. The CDR3 DNA is TGTGCCAGCACCACCTCCTGGGGGACCAGATATGGCTACACCTTC.

The genes are TRBV10-3 and TRBJ2-3; TRBD1 aligns across 8 bases. CDR1 is ENHRY, CDR2 SYGVKD, per germline. Trimming cost V 2 bases and J 0 bases; bases outside gene matches: 4. This CDR3 region has 16 residues. Here the CDR3 DNA reads TGTGCCATCAGTGAGGGACAGGGAATTAGCACAGATACGCAGTATTTT. Protein product: CAISEGQGISTDTQYF.

In DNA form, the CDR3 reads TGTGCCAGCTGGCGTGGAAACACCATATATTTT. Its protein product is CASWRGNTIYF. The chain employs TRBV6-5 and TRBJ1-3; D ambiguous. The CDR3 spans 11 residues. Germline V gene lookup returns CDR1 MNHEY and CDR2 SVGAGI. The V end lost 8 bases, the J end lost 3 bases, and 5 bases lay between the germline ends.

This chain connects TRBV7-9 to TRBJ2-5; 11 positions agree with TRBD2. With 5 bases clipped from V and 5 bases from J, the junction kept 7 bases outside the gene matches. CDR3 length equals 15 residues. From germline, CDR1 is SEHNR and CDR2 FQNEAQ (reference sequence). This chain's CDR3 is CASSNSGGAWETQYF. The CDR3 DNA reads TGTGCCAGCAGCAATAGCGGGGGGGCGTGGGAGACCCAGTACTTC.

The chain recombines TRBV5-6 with TRBJ1-2, with D unresolved. The CDR3 is 15 amino acids. Germline loops: CDR1 SGHDT, CDR2 YYEEEE. V was cut by 4 bases and J by 2 bases, with 15 bases left in between. The DNA of the CDR3 is TGTGCCAGCAGCGCGGTCTCCGGGAGAAACTATGGCTACACCTTC. This sequence encodes CASSAVSGRNYGYTF.

The chain employs TRBV15 and TRBJ2-5; the D is unclear. V was trimmed by 3 bases and J by 3 bases, leaving 11 bases between them. The germline V gene encodes CDR1 LNHNV and CDR2 YYDKDF (reference sequence). This CDR3 is 14 amino acids long. As DNA, the CDR3 is TGTGCCACCAGCAGGGCAGACTGGAAAGAGACCCAGTACTTC. Its protein product is CATSRADWKETQYF.

V and J are TRBV27 and TRBJ1-2, with 7 bases identical to TRBD1. The CDR3 consists of 13 residues. The ends lost 6 bases at V and 4 bases at J; junction bases unmatched: 5. In germline, CDR1 is MNHEY, CDR2 SMNVEV (reference sequence). CDR3 bases: TGTGCCAGCAGCAGGGACAGATCCTATGGCTACACCTTC. The encoded protein is CASSRDRSYGYTF.

The rearrangement uses TRBV5-2 and TRBJ1-2. TRBV5-2 is noted as a pseudogene. The CDR3 is made up of 15 amino acids. The CDR3 DNA reads TGTGCCAGCAGCCAAGATGGAGGGAAGGGGTATGGCTACACCTTC. It codes for CASSQDGGKGYGYTF.

The chain uses TRBV5-1 and TRBJ1-2; 11 bases map to TRBD1. V lost 5 bases to trimming and J lost 8 bases; unmatched junction nucleotides: 5. CDR3 size: 13 residues. Germline V gene sequence: CDR1 SGHRS, CDR2 YFSETQ. CDR3 sequence (DNA): TGCGCCAGCAGGACCAGGACAGGGGGCGGCTACACCTTC. As protein: CASRTRTGGGYTF.

The chain carries TRBV11-1 and TRBJ1-2; 7 bases agree with TRBD1. From germline, CDR1 is SGHAT and CDR2 FQDESV (reference sequence). The CDR3 is 15 residues long. V lost 3 bases to trimming and J lost 3 bases; unmatched junction nucleotides: 7. The CDR3 nucleotides are TGTGCCAGCAGCTTTTCTAACAGGGGAGACTATGGCTACACCTTC. Translated, it gives CASSFSNRGDYGYTF.

The J gene is TRBJ2-5, the V gene TRBV10-2, with D perhaps matching TRBD2 (6 bases). V lost 7 bases and J 5 bases, leaving 20 bases between the germline ends. Looked up from germline, CDR1 is WSHSY and CDR2 is SAAADI. This CDR3 is 15 amino acids long. The CDR3 DNA reads as TGCGCCAGCACTCCCTGGACTACCGAGCGGGAGACCCAGTACTTC. Translation gives CASTPWTTERETQYF.

This clone was recorded once. The rearrangement joins TRBV6-5 to TRBJ2-2, with TRBD1 matching 7 bases. CDR3 length equals 13 residues. Trimming took 5 bases from V and 5 from J; bases not matched to a gene: 2. CDR1 is MNHEY and CDR2 is SVGAGI in the germline V gene. The CDR3 nucleotides read TGTGCCAGCAGTGACAGGGATACCGGGGAGCTGTTTTTT. It is translated as CASSDRDTGELFF.

This clone has just one count. The chain recombines TRBV2 with TRBJ1-3; D remains unclear. There are 16 residues in the CDR3. V shed 4 bases and J shed 0 bases, with 13 bases lying between them. Per germline, CDR1 SNHLY and CDR2 FYNNEI. In nucleotides, the CDR3 is TGTGCCAGCAGTGTTGGGCACCTCTACTCTGGAAACACCATATATTTT. Encoded protein: CASSVGHLYSGNTIYF.